This paragraph covers one T cell receptor beta chain sequence. The target antigen is unknown. The sample is drawn from a study of response to subunit inactivated influenza vaccine. Study-level results: Every seasonal influenza vaccination brings in few new T cells, the authors suggested.

TCRdb reanalysed the RT-PCR reads using MiXCR and keeps one entry per CDR3 protein. Found here are hundreds of thousands of distinct CDR3 sequences, 15% to 17% of them singletons; the top ten hold roughly 10%. The length of the CDR3 is 15 residues. Germline CDR1 and CDR2: MNHNS and SASEGT. Losses at the gene ends were 1 base for V and 10 bases for J; bases not matched to a gene: 10. The rearrangement uses TRBV6-1 and TRBJ1-5; TRBD1 aligns across 7 bases. This sequence was found in a man aged 50-60 years who received an inactivated influenza vaccine. The material was PBMCs from blood, obtained roughly 12 days after vaccination. The chain's CDR3 is CASSEVTGADDPQHF. CDR3 DNA: TGTGCCAGCAGTGAAGTTACAGGGGCAGACGACCCCCAGCATTTT.